This T cell receptor beta chain was sequenced during a study of cytomegalovirus exposure and HLA in healthy donors. Across the study: Within an early data release were about 85 million unique TCRs drawn from HLA-typed donors. Overall study results and limits: Presence/absence analyses treated sequencing depth as roughly uniform across donors.

As for this clone: The target antigen is unknown. The junction shows a germline mismatch at one end, possibly a read error.

The PCR made use of 60 Vbeta and 13 Jbeta primers. Assay: immunoSEQ multiplex PCR; the TCRdb copy retains only in-frame clones and omits some. The sample has 150,000 or so clones; 60% to 80% are singletons. The material sequenced was PBMCs. The receptor was derived from a man aged 18 to 29 in good health and CMV-seropositive.

The CDR3 protein is CARSPKTRVALNEQFF. CDR3 coding DNA: TGTGCCCGCAGCCCTAAAACGCGGGTCGCGCTAAATGAGCAGTTCTTC. The chain joins TRBV7-2 to TRBJ2-1; D is perhaps TRBD2 (5 bases). This CDR3 spans 16 amino acids. Germline V gene lookup returns CDR1 SGHTA and CDR2 FQGNSA.